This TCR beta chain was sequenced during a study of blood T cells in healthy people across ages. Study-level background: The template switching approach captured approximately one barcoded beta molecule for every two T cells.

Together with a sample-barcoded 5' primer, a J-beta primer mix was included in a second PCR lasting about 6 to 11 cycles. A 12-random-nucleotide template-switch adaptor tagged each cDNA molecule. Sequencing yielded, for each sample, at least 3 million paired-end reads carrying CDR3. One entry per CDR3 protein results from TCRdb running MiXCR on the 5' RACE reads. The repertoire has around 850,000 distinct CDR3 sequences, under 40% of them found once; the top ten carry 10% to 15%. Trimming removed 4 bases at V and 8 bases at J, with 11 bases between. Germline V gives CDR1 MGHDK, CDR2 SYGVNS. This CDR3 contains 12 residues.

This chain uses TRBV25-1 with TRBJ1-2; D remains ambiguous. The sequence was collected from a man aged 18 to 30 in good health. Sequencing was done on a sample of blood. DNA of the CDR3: TGTGCCAGCAGTGGTACTTTTAGCGGCTACACCTTC. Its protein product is CASSGTFSGYTF.